Following are 32 T cell receptor beta chains from one sample sequenced in a study of vaccination and CD4 T cells after COVID-19. The Oncomine TCR Beta short-read assay was applied to DNA of cultured CD4+ T cells. TCRdb recomputed calls from the PCR reads with MiXCR, one row per CDR3 protein. The sample has more than 12,000 distinct CDR3 sequences; roughly 34% are singletons. What these receptors recognize is not known. Treatment specified: approximately 10-day PBMC culture with coronavirus spike peptide pools or control peptides (ViraFEST assay). The sequencing input was cultured CD4+ T cells from blood. The source of these receptors is a human donor with COVID-19.

The gene calls are TRBV20-1 and TRBJ1-2; TRBD1 might be the D (6 bases). The CDR3 totals 14 residues. V was pared by 2 bases and J by 8 bases, with 18 bases between. Germline V gives CDR1 DFQATT, CDR2 SNEGSKA (reference sequence). CDR3 in amino acids: CSARREGGPIGYTF. CDR3 coding DNA: TGCAGTGCTAGAAGGGAGGGGGGACCAATCGGCTACACCTTC.

This clonotype has only a few counts. V usage is TRBV30 and J usage is TRBJ2-1; the D gene could be TRBD1 or TRBD2 (6 bases each). Germline CDR1 is GTSNPN and CDR2 is SVGIG (reference sequence). The CDR3 contains 13 residues. V was cut by 4 bases and J by 1 base, with 8 bases left in between. The CDR3 region has the DNA TGTGCCTGGAAAGGGGGGTCCTACAATGAGCAGTTCTTC. Its translation: CAWKGGSYNEQFF.

V is TRBV14 and J is TRBJ1-3, with 11 bases lining up with TRBD1. The CDR3 totals 16 residues. J was trimmed by 4 bases and V by 4 bases; bases with no gene match: 6. Germline V gene data show CDR1 as SGHDN and CDR2 as FVKESK. CDR3 in amino acids: CASSLGQGALGNTIYF. DNA for the CDR3: TGTGCCAGCAGCCTTGGACAGGGGGCCTTGGGAAACACCATATATTTT.

This clonotype occurred a few times. The chain couples TRBV20-1 to TRBJ1-2; 7 bases are a match to TRBD1. The germline V gene has CDR1 DFQATT and CDR2 SNEGSKA (reference sequence). This CDR3 is 14 amino acids long. The V and J ends lost 0 bases and 4 bases, in that order; junction bases with no gene match: 5. The CDR3 DNA is TGCAGTGCTAGAGAACCCGGGACAGTCTATGGCTACACCTTC. Protein sequence: CSAREPGTVYGYTF.

The V and J genes are TRBV6-5 and TRBJ2-7; TRBD1 might be the D (5 bases). The germline gives CDR1 MNHEY, CDR2 SVGAGI. Deletions cut 0 bases from V and 2 bases from J, with 11 bases between. This CDR3 is built from 15 residues. CDR3 DNA sequence: TGTGCCAGCAGTTACTCGAACAGGAACCCCTACGAGCAGTACTTC. It specifies CASSYSNRNPYEQYF.

J is TRBJ1-5 and V is TRBV2, with 7 bases that match TRBD1. Germline V lookup: CDR1 SNHLY, CDR2 FYNNEI. With V trimmed by 6 bases and J by 3 bases, 8 bases remained unmatched. The CDR3 has 15 amino acids. The CDR3: CASRDRQGDNQPQHF. Written as DNA, the CDR3 is TGTGCCAGCAGAGATAGACAGGGAGACAATCAGCCCCAGCATTTT.

The rearrangement joins TRBV27 to TRBJ1-4; D may be TRBD1 (5 bases). CDR1 and CDR2 (germline): MNHEY, SMNVEV (reference sequence). The CDR3 sequence is 14 residues long. Trimming left V 3 bases short and J 7 bases short, with 12 bases between. The DNA for the CDR3 is TGTGCCAGCAGTTTCGGAAGGGGTGGTGAAAAACTGTTTTTT. Its translation: CASSFGRGGEKLFF.

This clonotype has more than one count but fewer than ten. The rearrangement joins TRBV6-5 to TRBJ2-5, with 8 bases lining up with TRBD1. The CDR3 runs to 16 residues. V was clipped by 4 bases and J by 6 bases; unmatched bases: 13. Germline V lookup: CDR1 MNHEY, CDR2 SVGAGI. The CDR3 spells CASSSGLDRERQTQYF. In DNA form, the CDR3 reads TGTGCCAGCAGTTCCGGTCTGGACAGGGAACGACAGACCCAGTACTTC.

The chain links TRBV7-2 to TRBJ1-6; D is unresolved. The CDR3 spans 16 residues. Germline-derived CDR1 and CDR2 are SGHTA and FQGNSA. The germline V and J ends were trimmed by 3 bases and 8 bases, with 17 bases remaining between them. The CDR3 is CASSFRTQTGYSPLHF. CDR3 nucleotide sequence: TGTGCCAGCAGCTTTAGGACTCAAACGGGGTATTCACCCCTCCACTTT.

The CDR3 region has the DNA TGTGCCAGCAGCACCCGCCCCGGGCAGGGAAATTCACCCCTCCACTTT. It yields the protein CASSTRPGQGNSPLHF. V is TRBV9 and J is TRBJ1-6, with D possibly being TRBD1 (5 bases). The CDR3 length is 16 residues. CDR1 is SGDLS and CDR2 is YYNGEE in the germline V gene. The V end was cut by 4 bases, the J end by 7 bases, with 18 bases between.

DNA for the CDR3: TGTGCCAGCAGCCAAGACCTAAATGGGGAGACCCAGTACTTC. It is translated as CASSQDLNGETQYF. The V call is TRBV14, the J call TRBJ2-5; no clear D gene. Trimming shortened V by 0 bases and J by 5 bases, and 10 bases separated the two germline ends. Per the germline V gene, CDR1 is SGHDN and CDR2 is FVKESK. The CDR3 has 14 amino acids.

The chain joins TRBV20-1 to TRBJ1-6; 10 nucleotides align to TRBD1. The CDR3 loop spans 17 amino acids. The germline V gene has CDR1 DFQATT and CDR2 SNEGSKA (reference sequence). V lost 5 bases and J lost 0; bases outside the gene matches: 7. The CDR3 DNA reads TGCAGTGCTCAGACAGGGGGCGGAAGCTCCTATAATTCACCCCTCCACTTT. It specifies CSAQTGGGSSYNSPLHF.

This clonotype is classed as medium-sized. The rearrangement links TRBV27 to TRBJ1-2; TRBD1 might be the D (5 bases). V was cut by 4 bases and J by 4 bases, with 10 bases left in between. The length of the CDR3 is 13 residues. Germline-derived CDR1 and CDR2 are MNHEY and SMNVEV (reference sequence). CDR3 in DNA: TGTGCCAGCAGTTCCCGGGGCCTCTATGGCTACACCTTC. Translating it yields CASSSRGLYGYTF.

The table lists this clonotype with a few counts. The rearrangement uses TRBV11-2 and TRBJ1-5; D unclear. Deletions cut 3 bases from V and 3 bases from J, with 6 bases between. This CDR3 has 13 residues. From germline, CDR1 is SGHAT and CDR2 FQNNGV. The CDR3 loop is CASSLRVNQPQHF. CDR3 DNA sequence: TGTGCCAGCAGCTTGCGGGTCAATCAGCCCCAGCATTTT.

The V gene is TRBV7-2, the J gene TRBJ2-3; possibly TRBD2 for D (7 bases). CDR1 is SGHTA, CDR2 FQGNSA, per germline. The CDR3 spans 15 residues. Between the trimmed V and J ends, which lost 2 bases and 1 base, there was a span of 10 bases. CDR3: CASSLRGGGTDTQYF. The CDR3 nucleotides are TGTGCCAGCAGCTTAAGGGGGGGGGGCACAGATACGCAGTATTTT.

This clonotype came up a few times. The chain recombines TRBV15 with TRBJ2-3; D may be TRBD2 (5 bases). The germline V and J ends were trimmed by 0 bases and 1 base, with 8 bases remaining between them. CDR3 length equals 15 residues. Germline V gene data show CDR1 as LNHNV and CDR2 as YYDKDF (reference sequence). The CDR3 reads CATSRDEGGTDTQYF. For the CDR3, the DNA is TGTGCCACCAGCAGAGATGAGGGAGGCACAGATACGCAGTATTTT.

V gene TRBV5-1 combines with J gene TRBJ2-3, with D unclear. CDR3 length: 15 amino acids. Trimming removed 4 bases from V and 2 bases from J, with 14 bases in between. In germline, CDR1 is SGHRS, CDR2 YFSETQ. The CDR3 DNA reads TGCGCCAGCAGCCGGCTGGGGTCTAACACAGATACGCAGTATTTT. It specifies CASSRLGSNTDTQYF.

A few counts support this clonotype. The rearrangement joins TRBV19 to TRBJ1-6, with D perhaps matching TRBD1 (5 bases). The CDR3 is 14 amino acids. V lost 5 bases, J lost 10 bases, and 15 bases lay in between. From germline, CDR1 is LNHDA and CDR2 SQIVND (reference sequence). For the CDR3, the DNA is TGTGCCAGTAGTCTTATCCAGGGCGGGTCACCCCTCCACTTT. Its translation is CASSLIQGGSPLHF.

In this sample, this clonotype is medium-sized (0.01 to 0.1%). The chain uses TRBV24-1 and TRBJ2-3; D is possibly TRBD1 or TRBD2 (5 bases each). The CDR3 contains 14 residues. Germline V gene data show CDR1 as KGHDR and CDR2 as SFDVKD. The ends were cut back, 7 bases at V and 3 bases at J, with 13 bases in the middle. CDR3 loop: CATRLGELTDTQYF. CDR3 nucleotide sequence: TGTGCCACCAGACTAGGGGAATTGACAGATACGCAGTATTTT.

This clonotype was seen a few times. This chain connects TRBV2 to TRBJ2-5; 7 nucleotides match TRBD2. With 2 bases clipped from V and 4 bases from J, the junction kept 10 bases outside the gene matches. The germline V gene encodes CDR1 SNHLY and CDR2 FYNNEI. The length of the CDR3 is 16 residues. CDR3 DNA: TGTGCCAGCAGTGAACTTAGCAGCGGGGCCGCAGAGACCCAGTACTTC. Amino acids: CASSELSSGAAETQYF.

The CDR3 DNA sequence: TGTGCCAGCAGTTCGACCCAGAACACCGGGGAGCTGTTTTTT. Translation gives CASSSTQNTGELFF. V is TRBV27 and J is TRBJ2-2; D gene ambiguous. Trimming shortened V by 4 bases and J by 1 base, and 7 bases separated the two germline ends. CDR3 size: 14 residues. Germline V gives CDR1 MNHEY, CDR2 SMNVEV (reference sequence).

The CDR3 spells CASSFQGAAGSPLHF. The CDR3 DNA is TGTGCCAGCAGCTTCCAGGGGGCGGCCGGTTCACCCCTCCACTTT. The chain couples TRBV7-2 to TRBJ1-6; 8 positions agree with TRBD1. Germline V CDR1 and CDR2: SGHTA, FQGNSA. J gave up 9 bases and V 3 bases, and 7 bases lay outside the gene matches. The CDR3 is 15 amino acids.

The chain recombines TRBV6-1 with TRBJ2-3, with 11 bases lining up with TRBD2. Germline V gene sequence: CDR1 MNHNS, CDR2 SASEGT. Trimming at V came to 6 bases and at J to 4 bases, leaving 15 bases not matched to a gene. CDR3 length: 18 residues. Here the CDR3 reads CASSVSGLAGGRADTQYF. The CDR3 DNA reads as TGTGCCAGCAGCGTATCCGGGCTAGCGGGGGGTAGGGCAGATACGCAGTATTTT.

The rearrangement joins TRBV7-2 to TRBJ1-1, with D unresolved. This CDR3 contains 17 residues. Trimming stripped 1 base from V and 3 bases from J, with 18 bases between. Germline CDR1 is SGHTA and CDR2 is FQGNSA. CDR3 coding DNA: TGTGCCAGCAGCTTAGTAGCGGGCGGACTAGCGGACACTGAAGCTTTCTTT. Residues: CASSLVAGGLADTEAFF.

The V and J genes are TRBV20-1 and TRBJ2-1; 8 bases match TRBD2. Germline lookup yields CDR1 DFQATT and CDR2 SNEGSKA (reference sequence). V was clipped by 3 bases and J by 8 bases; unmatched bases: 18. The CDR3 sequence is 17 residues long. CDR3 nucleotide sequence: TGCAGTGCTAGGGTGCACGACGGGGGGGCCTTAAGATATGAGCAGTTCTTC. It yields the protein CSARVHDGGALRYEQFF.

This clonotype was observed a handful of times. The J gene is TRBJ1-1, the V gene TRBV6-2 or TRBV6-3, with TRBD1 matching 7 bases. There are 13 residues in the CDR3. CDR1 and CDR2 (germline): MNHEY, SVGEGT. V lost 10 bases and J lost 1; bases outside the gene matches: 6. The CDR3 nucleotides read TGTGCCATCGAACAGGGGAGGAACACTGAAGCTTTCTTT. Its protein is CAIEQGRNTEAFF.

This clonotype was detected only a few times. V gene TRBV5-1 combines with J gene TRBJ1-4, with TRBD1 identical over 8 bases. The CDR3 consists of 14 residues. With 4 bases clipped from V and 8 bases from J, the junction kept 7 bases outside the gene matches. CDR1 is SGHRS and CDR2 is YFSETQ in the germline V gene. The CDR3 bases are TGCGCCAGCAGCCCCACAGGGGGGAACGAAAAACTGTTTTTT. This codes for CASSPTGGNEKLFF.

The chain uses TRBV7-2 and TRBJ2-1, with D possibly being TRBD2 (7 bases). The V gene's germline CDR1 is SGHTA and CDR2 FQGNSA. The CDR3 runs 15 residues. Trimming shortened V by 0 bases and J by 2 bases, and 8 bases separated the two germline ends. The CDR3 DNA reads TGTGCCAGCAGCTTAGCGGGGGGGCCCTACAATGAGCAGTTCTTC. It is translated as CASSLAGGPYNEQFF.

The CDR3 region has the DNA TGTGCCAGCAGCATTGGGGGACTAGCGGGTCTTCAGAACATTCAGTACTTC. This codes for CASSIGGLAGLQNIQYF. The chain uses TRBV11-2 and TRBJ2-4; TRBD2 aligns across 12 bases. The CDR3 is made up of 17 amino acids. The germline V gene has CDR1 SGHAT and CDR2 FQNNGV. Trimming took 5 bases from V and 7 from J; bases not matched to a gene: 12.

This clonotype has only a few counts. The chain recombines TRBV20-1 with TRBJ1-3; weak D call: TRBD1 (6 bases). The germline V gene has CDR1 DFQATT and CDR2 SNEGSKA (reference sequence). V was clipped by 2 bases and J by 4 bases, with 18 bases between them. The CDR3 totals 16 residues. CDR3: CSARRGGPSGGNTIYF. Written as DNA, the CDR3 is TGCAGTGCTAGAAGGGGGGGGCCCTCCGGGGGAAACACCATATATTTT.

V gene TRBV20-1 combines with J gene TRBJ2-5, with TRBD1 identical over 9 bases. Per germline, CDR1 DFQATT and CDR2 SNEGSKA (reference sequence). Losses at the gene ends were 5 bases for V and 5 bases for J; bases not matched to a gene: 9. The CDR3 extends over 14 amino acids. As DNA, the CDR3 is TGCAGTGCTTCGGACAGGGGCGGTTGGGAGACCCAGTACTTC. It specifies CSASDRGGWETQYF.

The chain combines TRBV7-2 with TRBJ2-4, with a tentative D call TRBD2 (7 bases). V lost 3 bases, J lost 1 base, and 16 bases lay in between. The CDR3 loop spans 17 amino acids. The V gene's germline CDR1 is SGHTA and CDR2 FQGNSA. CDR3 DNA: TGTGCCAGCAGCTTTATACGGGGGGCGCCTGCCAAAAACATTCAGTACTTC. Protein: CASSFIRGAPAKNIQYF.